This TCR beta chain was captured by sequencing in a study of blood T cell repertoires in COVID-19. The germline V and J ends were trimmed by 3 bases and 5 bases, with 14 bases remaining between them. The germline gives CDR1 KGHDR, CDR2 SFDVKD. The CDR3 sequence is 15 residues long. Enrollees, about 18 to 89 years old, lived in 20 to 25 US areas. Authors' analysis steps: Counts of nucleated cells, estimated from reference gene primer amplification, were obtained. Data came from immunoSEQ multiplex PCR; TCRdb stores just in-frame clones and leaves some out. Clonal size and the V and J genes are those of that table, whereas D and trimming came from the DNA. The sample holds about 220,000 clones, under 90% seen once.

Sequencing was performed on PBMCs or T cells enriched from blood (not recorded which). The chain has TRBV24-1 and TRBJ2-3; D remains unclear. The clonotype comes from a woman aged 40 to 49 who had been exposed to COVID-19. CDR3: CATSDNTFGGDTQYF. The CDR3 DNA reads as TGTGCCACCAGTGATAATACGTTCGGCGGAGATACGCAGTATTTT.